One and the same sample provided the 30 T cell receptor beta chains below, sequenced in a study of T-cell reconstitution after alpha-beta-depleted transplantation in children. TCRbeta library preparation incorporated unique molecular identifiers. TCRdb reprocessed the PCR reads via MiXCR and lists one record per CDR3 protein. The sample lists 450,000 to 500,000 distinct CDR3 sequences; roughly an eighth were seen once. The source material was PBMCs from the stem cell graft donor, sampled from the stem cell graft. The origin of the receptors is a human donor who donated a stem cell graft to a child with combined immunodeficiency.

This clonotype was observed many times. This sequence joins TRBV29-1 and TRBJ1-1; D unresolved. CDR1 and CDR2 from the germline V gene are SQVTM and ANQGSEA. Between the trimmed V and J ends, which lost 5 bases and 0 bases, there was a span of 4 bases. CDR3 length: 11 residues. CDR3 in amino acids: CSVPMNTEAFF. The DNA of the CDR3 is TGCAGCGTTCCCATGAACACTGAAGCTTTCTTT.

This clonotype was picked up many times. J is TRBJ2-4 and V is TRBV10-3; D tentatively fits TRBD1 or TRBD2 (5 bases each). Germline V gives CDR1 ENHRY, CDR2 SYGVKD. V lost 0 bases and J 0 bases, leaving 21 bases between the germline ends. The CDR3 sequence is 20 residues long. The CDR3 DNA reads TGTGCCATCAGTGAGTCATCAAGGTGGGGGTATACGGGAGCCAAAAACATTCAGTACTTC. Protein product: CAISESSRWGYTGAKNIQYF.

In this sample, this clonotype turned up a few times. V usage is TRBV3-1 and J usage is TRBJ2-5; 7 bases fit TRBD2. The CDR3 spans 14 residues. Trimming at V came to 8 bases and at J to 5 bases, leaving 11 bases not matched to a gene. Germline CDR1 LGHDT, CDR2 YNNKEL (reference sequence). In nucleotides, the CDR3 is TGTGCCAGCGCTCAGGCGGGGGTGGGGGAGACCCAGTACTTC. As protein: CASAQAGVGETQYF.

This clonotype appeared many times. The CDR3 DNA sequence: TGTGCCATCAGTGAGAGGACTAGCAACAATGAGCAGTTCTTC. Protein sequence: CAISERTSNNEQFF. V usage is TRBV10-3 and J usage is TRBJ2-1; 8 positions match TRBD2. Germline CDR1 and CDR2: ENHRY and SYGVKD. This CDR3 contains 14 residues. The junction had 2 bases not matched to a gene; V was cut back by 2 bases and J by 5 bases.

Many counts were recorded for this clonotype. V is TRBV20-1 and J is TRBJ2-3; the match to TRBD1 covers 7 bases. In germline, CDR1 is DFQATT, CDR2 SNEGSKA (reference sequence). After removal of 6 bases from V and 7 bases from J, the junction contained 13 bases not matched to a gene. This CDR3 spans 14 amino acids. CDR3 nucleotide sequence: TGCAGTGCAAATCTTCCGACAGGGCCAAATACGCAGTATTTT. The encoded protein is CSANLPTGPNTQYF.

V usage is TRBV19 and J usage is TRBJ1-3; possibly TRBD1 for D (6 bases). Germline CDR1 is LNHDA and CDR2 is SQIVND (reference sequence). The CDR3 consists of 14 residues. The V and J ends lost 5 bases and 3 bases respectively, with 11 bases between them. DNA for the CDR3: TGTGCCAGTAGTCCCAGGGGCATTGGAAACACCATATATTTT. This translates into CASSPRGIGNTIYF. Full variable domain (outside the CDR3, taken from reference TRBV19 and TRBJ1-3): DGGITQSPKYLFRKEGQNVTLSCEQNLNHDAMYWYRQDPGQGLRLIYYSQIVNDFQKGDIAEGYSVSREKKESFPLTVTSAQKNPTAFYLCASSPRGIGNTIYFGEGSWLTVV.

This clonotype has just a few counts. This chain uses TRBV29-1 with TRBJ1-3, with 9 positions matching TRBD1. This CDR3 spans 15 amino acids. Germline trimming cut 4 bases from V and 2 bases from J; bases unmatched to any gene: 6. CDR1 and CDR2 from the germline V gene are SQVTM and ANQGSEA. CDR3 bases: TGCAGCGTTGCGGACAGGGGCGTCCCTGGAAACACCATATATTTT. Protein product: CSVADRGVPGNTIYF.

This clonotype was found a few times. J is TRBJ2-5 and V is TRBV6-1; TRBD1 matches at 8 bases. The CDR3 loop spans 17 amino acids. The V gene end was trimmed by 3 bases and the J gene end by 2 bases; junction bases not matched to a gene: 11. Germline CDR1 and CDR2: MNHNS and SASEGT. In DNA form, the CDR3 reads TGTGCCAGCAGTGAGACCCGAAGCAGGGGGCTTCAAGAGACCCAGTACTTC. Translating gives CASSETRSRGLQETQYF.

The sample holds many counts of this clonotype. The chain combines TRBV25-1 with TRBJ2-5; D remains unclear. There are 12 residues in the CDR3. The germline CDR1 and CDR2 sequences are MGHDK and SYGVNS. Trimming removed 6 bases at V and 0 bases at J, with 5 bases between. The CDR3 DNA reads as TGTGCCAGCAGGACGTACCAAGAGACCCAGTACTTC. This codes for CASRTYQETQYF.

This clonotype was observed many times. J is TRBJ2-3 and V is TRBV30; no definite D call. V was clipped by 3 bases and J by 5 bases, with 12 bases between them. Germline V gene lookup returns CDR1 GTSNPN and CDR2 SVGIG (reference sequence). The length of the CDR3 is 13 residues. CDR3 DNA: TGTGCCTGGAGAGAGCTAGTATTAGATACGCAGTATTTT. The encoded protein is CAWRELVLDTQYF.

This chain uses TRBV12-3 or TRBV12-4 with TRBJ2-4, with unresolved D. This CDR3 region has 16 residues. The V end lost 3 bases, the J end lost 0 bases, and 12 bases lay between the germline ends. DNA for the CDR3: TGTGCCAGCAGTTTCCCGTCGGCCCTAGCCAAAAACATTCAGTACTTC. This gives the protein CASSFPSALAKNIQYF.

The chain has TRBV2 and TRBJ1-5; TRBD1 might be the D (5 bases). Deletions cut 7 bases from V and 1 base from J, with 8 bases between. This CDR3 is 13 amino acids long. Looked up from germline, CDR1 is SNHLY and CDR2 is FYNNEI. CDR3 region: CASTRDSNQPQHF. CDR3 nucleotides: TGTGCCAGCACCCGGGACAGCAATCAGCCCCAGCATTTT.

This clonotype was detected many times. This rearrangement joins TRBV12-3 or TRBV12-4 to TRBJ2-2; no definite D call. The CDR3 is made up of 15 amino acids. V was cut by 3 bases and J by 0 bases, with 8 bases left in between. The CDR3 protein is CASSFSIPNTGELFF. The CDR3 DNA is TGTGCCAGCAGTTTCAGCATACCGAACACCGGGGAGCTGTTTTTT.

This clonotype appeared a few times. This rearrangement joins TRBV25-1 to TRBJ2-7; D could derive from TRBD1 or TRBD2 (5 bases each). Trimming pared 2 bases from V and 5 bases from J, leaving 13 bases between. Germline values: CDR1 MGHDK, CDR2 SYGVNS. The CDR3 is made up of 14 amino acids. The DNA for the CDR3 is TGTGCCAGCAGTGAAGAGGGCAGGGAACACGAGCAGTACTTC. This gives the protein CASSEEGREHEQYF.

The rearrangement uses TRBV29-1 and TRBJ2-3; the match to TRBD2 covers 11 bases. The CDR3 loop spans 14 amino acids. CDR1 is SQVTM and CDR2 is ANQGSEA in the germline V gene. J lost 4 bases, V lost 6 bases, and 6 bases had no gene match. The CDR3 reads CSVHGTSGADTQYF. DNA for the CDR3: TGCAGCGTCCACGGGACTAGCGGAGCAGATACGCAGTATTTT.

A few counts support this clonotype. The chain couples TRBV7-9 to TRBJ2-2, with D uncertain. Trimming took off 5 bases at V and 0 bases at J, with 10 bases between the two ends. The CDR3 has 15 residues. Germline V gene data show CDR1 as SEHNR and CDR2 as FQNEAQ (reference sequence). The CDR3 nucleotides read TGTGCCAGCAGCAAAAAGGGAACGAACACCGGGGAGCTGTTTTTT. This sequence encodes CASSKKGTNTGELFF.

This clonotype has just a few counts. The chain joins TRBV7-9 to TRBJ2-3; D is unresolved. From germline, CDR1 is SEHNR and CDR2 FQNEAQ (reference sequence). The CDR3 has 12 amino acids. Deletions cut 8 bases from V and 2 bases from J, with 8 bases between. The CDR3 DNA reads TGTGCCAGCGGGCAGATCACAGATACGCAGTATTTT. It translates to CASGQITDTQYF.

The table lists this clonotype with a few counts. The CDR3 coding sequence is TGTGCCAGCATCTCCGGGACAGGTACTACCGAGCAGTACTTC. This codes for CASISGTGTTEQYF. The genes are TRBV6-2 or TRBV6-3 and TRBJ2-7, with 8 bases lining up with TRBD1. CDR1 is MNHEY and CDR2 is SVGEGT in the germline V gene. V lost 7 bases and J lost 6; bases outside the gene matches: 11. CDR3 length: 14 residues.

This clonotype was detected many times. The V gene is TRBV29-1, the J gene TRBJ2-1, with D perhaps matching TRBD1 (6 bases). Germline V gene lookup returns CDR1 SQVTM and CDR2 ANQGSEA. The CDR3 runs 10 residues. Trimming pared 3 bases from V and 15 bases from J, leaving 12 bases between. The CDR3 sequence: CSVDWGPRFF. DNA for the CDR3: TGCAGCGTTGATTGGGGGCCGCGGTTCTTC.

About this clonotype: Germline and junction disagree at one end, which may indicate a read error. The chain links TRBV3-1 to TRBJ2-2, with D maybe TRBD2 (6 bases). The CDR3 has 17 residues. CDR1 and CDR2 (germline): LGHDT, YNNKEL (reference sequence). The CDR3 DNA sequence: TGTGCCAGCACCCAAGACTTCCGGGACTCCTACACCGGGGAGCTGTTTTTT. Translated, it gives CASTQDFRDSYTGELFF.

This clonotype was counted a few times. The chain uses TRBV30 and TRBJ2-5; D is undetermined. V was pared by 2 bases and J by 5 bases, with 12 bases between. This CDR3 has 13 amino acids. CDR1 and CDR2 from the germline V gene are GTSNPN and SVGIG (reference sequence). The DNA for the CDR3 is TGTGCCTGGAGTAACCAGGCGCTGGAGACCCAGTACTTC. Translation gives CAWSNQALETQYF.

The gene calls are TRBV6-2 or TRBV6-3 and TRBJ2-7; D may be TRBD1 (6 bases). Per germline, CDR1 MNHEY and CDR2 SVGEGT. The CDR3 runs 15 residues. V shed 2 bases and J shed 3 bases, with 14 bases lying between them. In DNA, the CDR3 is TGTGCCAGCAGTTACCTCTGGGCAGGGGACTACGAGCAGTACTTC. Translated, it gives CASSYLWAGDYEQYF.

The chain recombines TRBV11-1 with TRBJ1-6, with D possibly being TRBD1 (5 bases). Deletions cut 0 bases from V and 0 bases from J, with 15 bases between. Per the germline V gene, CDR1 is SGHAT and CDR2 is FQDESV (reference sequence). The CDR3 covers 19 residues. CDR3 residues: CASSLAEGLSYSYNSPLHF. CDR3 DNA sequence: TGTGCCAGCAGCTTAGCGGAGGGACTCTCTTACTCCTATAATTCACCCCTCCACTTT.

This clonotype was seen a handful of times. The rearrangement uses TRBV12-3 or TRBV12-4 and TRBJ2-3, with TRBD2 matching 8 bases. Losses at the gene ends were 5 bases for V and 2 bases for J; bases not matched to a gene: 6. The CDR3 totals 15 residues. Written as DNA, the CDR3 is TGTGCCAGCAGTAGCCAGCGGGGGCTCACAGATACGCAGTATTTT. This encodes CASSSQRGLTDTQYF.

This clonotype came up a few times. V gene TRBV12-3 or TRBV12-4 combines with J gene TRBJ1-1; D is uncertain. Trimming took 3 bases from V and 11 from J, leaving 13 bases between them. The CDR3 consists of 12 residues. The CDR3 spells CASSLEFRGAFF. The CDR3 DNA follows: TGTGCCAGCAGTTTGGAATTCCGTGGGGCTTTCTTT.

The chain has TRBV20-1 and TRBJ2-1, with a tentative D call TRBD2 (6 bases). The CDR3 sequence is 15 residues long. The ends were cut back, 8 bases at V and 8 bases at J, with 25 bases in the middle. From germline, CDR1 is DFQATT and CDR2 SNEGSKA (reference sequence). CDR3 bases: TGCAGTCCAAAATCGGGGGACTCATTTAGGGATGAGCAGTTCTTC. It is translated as CSPKSGDSFRDEQFF.

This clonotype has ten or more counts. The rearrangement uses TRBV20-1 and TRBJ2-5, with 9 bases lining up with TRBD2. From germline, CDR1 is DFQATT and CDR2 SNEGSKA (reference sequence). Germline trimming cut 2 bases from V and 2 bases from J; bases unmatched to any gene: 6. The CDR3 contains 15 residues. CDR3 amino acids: CSARLAGRPQETQYF. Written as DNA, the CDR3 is TGCAGTGCTAGACTAGCGGGGAGACCTCAAGAGACCCAGTACTTC.

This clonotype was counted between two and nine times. CDR3 nucleotide sequence: TGTGCCAGCAGTGTCGACCTGTACTACGAGCAGTACTTC. Translated, it gives CASSVDLYYEQYF. This chain uses TRBV12-3 or TRBV12-4 with TRBJ2-7; D is ambiguous. V was pared by 5 bases and J by 3 bases, with 11 bases between. The CDR3 covers 13 residues.

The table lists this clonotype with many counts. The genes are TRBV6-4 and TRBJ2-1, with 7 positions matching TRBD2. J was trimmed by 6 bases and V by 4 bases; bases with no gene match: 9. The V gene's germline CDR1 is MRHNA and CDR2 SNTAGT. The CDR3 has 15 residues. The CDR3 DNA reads TGTGCCAGCAGTGCCACTGCCGGGACTACCAATGAGCAGTTCTTC. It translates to CASSATAGTTNEQFF.

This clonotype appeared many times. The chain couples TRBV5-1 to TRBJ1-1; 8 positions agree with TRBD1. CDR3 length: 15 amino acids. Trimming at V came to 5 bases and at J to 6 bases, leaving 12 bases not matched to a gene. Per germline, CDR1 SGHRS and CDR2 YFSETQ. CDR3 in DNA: TGCGCCAGCAGTTCAAATGGACAGGGAGGCGCTGAAGCTTTCTTT. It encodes CASSSNGQGGAEAFF.